Each of the 18 T cell receptor beta chains below was sequenced from the same sample in a study of early T cells in non-severe SARS-CoV-2 infection. TCRdb independently ran MiXCR on the 5' RACE reads; one entry per CDR3 protein. The sample lists around 35,000 distinct CDR3 sequences; 5.9% were seen once. The sequenced material came from whole blood. Receptors originate from an adult who was a healthcare worker with PCR-confirmed SARS-CoV-2 infection or an uninfected control (not recorded which).

With respect to this clonotype: Compared with germline, one end of the junction differs, possibly owing to a read error. The chain is built from TRBV28 and TRBJ1-2; D might be TRBD1 (5 bases). Germline V gene data show CDR1 as MDHEN and CDR2 as SYDVKM. The CDR3 spans 12 residues. CDR3 loop: CASSLGAGRYFF. The CDR3 region has the DNA TGTGCCAGCAGTTTAGGTGCAGGGAGGTATTTCTTC.

The sample holds many counts of this clonotype. The V gene is TRBV20-1, the J gene TRBJ2-7; TRBD1 agrees at 9 bases. The V and J ends lost 0 bases and 4 bases, in that order; junction bases with no gene match: 4. There are 14 residues in the CDR3. Germline assignment: CDR1 DFQATT and CDR2 SNEGSKA (reference sequence). CDR3 residues: CSARDWDRVYEQYF. CDR3 nucleotide sequence: TGCAGTGCTAGAGATTGGGACAGGGTTTACGAGCAGTACTTC.

With regard to this clonotype: At one of its ends the junction is not consistent with the germline gene, which may arise from a read error. This chain connects TRBV7-3 to TRBJ2-5; 16 bases align to TRBD2. The CDR3 runs to 18 residues. Germline-derived CDR1 and CDR2 are SGHTA and FQGTGA. DNA for the CDR3: TGTGCCAGCAGCCTAACCCCCTCGGGACTAGCGGGAGGGGAGACCCAGTACTTC. Encoded protein: CASSLTPSGLAGGETQYF. The full variable domain, completed using reference TRBV7-3 and TRBJ2-5, is GAGVSQTPSNKVTEKGKYVELRCDPISGHTALYWYRQSLGQGPEFLIYFQGTGAADDSGLPNDRFFAVRPEGSVSTLKIQRTERGDSAVYLCASSLTPSGLAGGETQYFGPGTRLLVL.

This clonotype is medium-sized. The chain combines TRBV3-1 with TRBJ2-5; 9 nucleotides match TRBD2. Germline V CDR1 and CDR2: LGHDT, YNNKEL (reference sequence). The J segment lost 3 bases and the V segment lost 0 bases, leaving 8 bases of the junction unmatched. CDR3 length: 17 residues. CDR3 loop: CASSQDRDLAGKETQYF. The CDR3 DNA follows: TGTGCCAGCAGCCAAGATCGGGACCTAGCGGGAAAAGAGACCCAGTACTTC.

This clonotype was seen many times. This chain joins TRBV9 and TRBJ1-4; possibly TRBD1 for D (6 bases). V was pared by 0 bases and J by 5 bases, with 11 bases between. The CDR3 extends over 15 amino acids. CDR1 is SGDLS, CDR2 YYNGEE, per germline. For the CDR3, the DNA is TGTGCCAGCAGCGTAGCTGGGACATACAATGAAAAACTGTTTTTT. Translated, it gives CASSVAGTYNEKLFF.

In its sample, this clonotype was seen a few times. The rearrangement links TRBV6-6 to TRBJ2-7; 8 bases fit TRBD1. Germline trimming cut 10 bases from V and 0 bases from J; bases unmatched to any gene: 8. CDR1 and CDR2 from the germline V gene are MNHNY and SVGAGI (reference sequence). CDR3 length: 14 amino acids. CDR3 in DNA: TGTGCCAAATCGGACAGGGCGTCCTCCTACGAGCAGTACTTC. Protein product: CAKSDRASSYEQYF.

This clonotype was seen a few times. The chain uses TRBV11-2 and TRBJ1-1; D remains ambiguous. The CDR3 totals 12 residues. The V gene lost 5 bases and the J gene lost 6 bases, with 10 bases spanning the gap. Germline-derived CDR1 and CDR2 are SGHAT and FQNNGV. The CDR3 DNA sequence: TGTGCCAGCAGCCCTGAGATGTCTGAAGCTTTCTTT. Translating it yields CASSPEMSEAFF.

The table lists this clonotype with many counts. The chain links TRBV6-4 to TRBJ2-1, with D possibly TRBD1 on 5 matching bases. Trimming left V 2 bases short and J 5 bases short, with 7 bases between. Germline V CDR1 and CDR2: MRHNA, SNTAGT. The CDR3 is 13 residues long. The CDR3 protein is CASSDGAHNEQFF. The CDR3 DNA reads as TGTGCCAGCAGTGACGGGGCTCACAATGAGCAGTTCTTC.

The chain recombines TRBV14 with TRBJ2-2, with 12 bases matching TRBD2. The CDR3 totals 15 residues. From germline, CDR1 is SGHDN and CDR2 FVKESK. Trimming cost V 5 bases and J 7 bases; bases outside gene matches: 5. The CDR3: CASSVLAGGLGELFF. The CDR3 coding sequence is TGTGCCAGCAGCGTACTAGCGGGAGGTCTCGGGGAGCTGTTTTTT.

The table lists this clonotype with many counts. This chain links TRBV7-2 with TRBJ2-1; TRBD2 aligns across 7 bases. Per germline, CDR1 SGHTA and CDR2 FQGNSA. The CDR3 runs to 16 residues. The V and J ends lost 1 base and 8 bases, in that order; junction bases with no gene match: 11. This CDR3 is CASSLVVGGSTYEQFF. The DNA for the CDR3 is TGTGCCAGCAGCTTAGTAGTGGGCGGGAGTACGTATGAGCAGTTCTTC.

This clonotype appeared many times. The rearrangement joins TRBV29-1 to TRBJ1-1; TRBD1 might be the D (5 bases). This CDR3 has 15 residues. Germline V lookup: CDR1 SQVTM, CDR2 ANQGSEA. Trimming shortened V by 0 bases and J by 1 base, and 12 bases separated the two germline ends. The DNA for the CDR3 is TGCAGCGTTGAAGATCTTGGGGGTTCGAACACTGAAGCTTTCTTT. This gives the protein CSVEDLGGSNTEAFF.

This clonotype was observed many times. The CDR3 region is CASSFVQAGLAKNIQYF. The CDR3 DNA reads as TGTGCCAGCAGTTTCGTGCAGGCAGGGTTGGCCAAAAACATTCAGTACTTC. This chain uses TRBV28 with TRBJ2-4; weak D call: TRBD1 (5 bases). The CDR3 sequence is 17 residues long. CDR1 is MDHEN and CDR2 is SYDVKM in the germline V gene. V lost 3 bases and J 1 base, leaving 16 bases between the germline ends.

The chain carries TRBV7-2 and TRBJ2-2; D unresolved. V was cut by 1 base and J by 2 bases, with 5 bases left in between. Per the germline V gene, CDR1 is SGHTA and CDR2 is FQGNSA. This CDR3 comprises 14 residues. As DNA, the CDR3 is TGTGCCAGCAGCTTAGAGGTCAACACCGGGGAGCTGTTTTTT. Protein sequence: CASSLEVNTGELFF.

This clonotype was counted only a few times. The chain recombines TRBV6-2 or TRBV6-3 with TRBJ2-7; D unclear. Germline V gene data show CDR1 as MNHEY and CDR2 as SVGEGT. The V and J ends lost 5 bases and 4 bases respectively, with 9 bases between them. CDR3 length equals 12 residues. The CDR3 reads CASSPGDYEQYF. Here the CDR3 DNA reads TGTGCCAGCAGTCCCGGTGATTACGAGCAGTACTTC.

The sample holds many counts of this clonotype. The chain links TRBV3-1 to TRBJ2-1; 11 bases align to TRBD2. The CDR3 has 17 residues. Trimming removed 4 bases from V and 4 bases from J; junction bases left unmatched: 9. The germline gives CDR1 LGHDT, CDR2 YNNKEL (reference sequence). CDR3 residues: CASSPSGTSGLYNEQFF. CDR3 coding DNA: TGTGCCAGCAGCCCGTCCGGGACTAGCGGACTGTACAATGAGCAGTTCTTC.

This clonotype was found many times. The genes are TRBV7-8 and TRBJ2-1, with 11 bases that match TRBD2. Germline CDR1 is SGHVS and CDR2 is FQNEAQ. Germline trimming cut 5 bases from V and 9 bases from J; bases unmatched to any gene: 9. The CDR3 spans 15 residues. The CDR3 protein is CASSLRLAGIGEQFF. CDR3 nucleotides: TGTGCCAGCAGCCTTAGACTAGCGGGGATCGGTGAGCAGTTCTTC.

At least ten counts were recorded for this clonotype. This rearrangement joins TRBV6-1 to TRBJ2-5; no reliable D call. Per the germline V gene, CDR1 is MNHNS and CDR2 is SASEGT. The CDR3 has 18 amino acids. V lost 0 bases and J 2 bases, leaving 19 bases between the germline ends. CDR3: CASSEAATAFTPQETQYF. The CDR3 DNA reads as TGTGCCAGCAGTGAAGCGGCAACAGCCTTTACCCCACAAGAGACCCAGTACTTC.

The sample holds many counts of this clonotype. This chain uses TRBV10-3 with TRBJ2-2, with TRBD1 identical over 7 bases. Trimming cost V 6 bases and J 4 bases; bases outside gene matches: 8. CDR1 ENHRY and CDR2 SYGVKD come from the germline V gene. The CDR3 contains 15 residues. The CDR3 reads CAISGGQVGTGELFF. For the CDR3, the DNA is TGTGCCATCAGCGGAGGACAGGTCGGCACCGGGGAGCTGTTTTTT.